This T cell receptor beta chain was obtained from a study of cytomegalovirus exposure and HLA in healthy donors. General study results and limits: In a later analysis, V- and J-gene trimming of beta chains associated with a DCLRE1C missense variant, replicated independently.

60 Vbeta and 13 Jbeta primers were used in PCR. TCRdb keeps only in-frame clones here, not all; method: immunoSEQ multiplex PCR. This table holds more than 85,000 clones, over 60% found once. The length of the CDR3 is 17 residues. The germline CDR1 and CDR2 sequences are SGHAT and FQNNGV. Trimming removed 5 bases from V and 1 base from J; junction bases left unmatched: 11. About this clone: As yet, its antigen is unknown.

The TCR was taken from a male donor in good health and CMV-seropositive. The chain employs TRBV11-2 and TRBJ2-5, with 9 bases that match TRBD2. The sequenced sample was PBMCs. CDR3 amino acids: CASSKQVSGSRQETQYF. CDR3 in DNA: TGTGCCAGCAGCAAACAGGTTAGCGGGAGTCGCCAAGAGACCCAGTACTTC.